The next 20 T cell receptor beta chains were all read from a single sample in a study of cytomegalovirus exposure and HLA in healthy donors. The study ran its PCR with 60 Vbeta and 13 Jbeta primers. Method: immunoSEQ multiplex PCR; TCRdb's copy keeps in-frame clones and lacks some. The sample has 65,000 to 85,000 clones, under 80% seen once; the top ten hold just under 5%. Sequenced material: PBMCs. All receptors derive from a man aged 55 to 70 in good health and CMV-seropositive.

This sequence joins TRBV18 and TRBJ2-5; 7 bases align to TRBD1. CDR1 and CDR2 (germline): KGHSH, LQKENI. The CDR3 totals 16 residues. Trimming cost V 0 bases and J 8 bases; bases outside gene matches: 12. The CDR3 region is CASSPPSQGVVSTQYF. The DNA for the CDR3 is TGTGCCAGCTCACCACCGTCGCAGGGGGTTGTATCCACCCAGTACTTC.

The chain recombines TRBV19 with TRBJ2-5, with TRBD1 identical over 7 bases. CDR1 and CDR2 (germline): LNHDA, SQIVND (reference sequence). CDR3 size: 13 residues. The trim removed 8 bases at V and 5 bases at J, leaving 8 bases unmatched. CDR3 in DNA: TGTGCCAGTCGACAGGGACAGTGGGAGACCCAGTACTTC. Amino acid sequence: CASRQGQWETQYF.

The V gene is TRBV29-1, the J gene TRBJ2-2, with D possibly matching TRBD1 (6 bases). V lost 4 bases, J lost 6 bases, and 6 bases lay in between. Germline V gene lookup returns CDR1 SQVTM and CDR2 ANQGSEA. This CDR3 is built from 11 residues. The CDR3 DNA follows: TGCAGCGTTGGGACAGCCGGGGAGCTGTTTTTT. This encodes CSVGTAGELFF.

Only one count was recorded for this clone. V and J are TRBV5-1 and TRBJ2-7; 10 positions match TRBD1. CDR3 size: 12 residues. CDR1 SGHRS and CDR2 YFSETQ come from the germline V gene. V gave up 9 bases and J gave up 7 bases; unmatched junction bases: 7. The chain's CDR3 is CATGQGDKEQYF. The CDR3 DNA reads as TGCGCCACCGGACAGGGGGATAAAGAGCAGTACTTC.

CDR3 region: CASSPPTGWPNYREQYF. The CDR3 region has the DNA TGTGCCAGCTCACCACCGACAGGTTGGCCTAATTACCGGGAGCAGTACTTC. The chain employs TRBV18 and TRBJ2-7; tentatively, D is TRBD1 (6 bases). This CDR3 region has 17 residues. V was shortened by 0 bases and J by 7 bases, with 22 bases between the two germline ends. CDR1 and CDR2 (germline): KGHSH, LQKENI. Filled out from reference TRBV18 and TRBJ2-7, the complete variable domain reads NAGVMQNPRHLVRRRGQEARLRCSPMKGHSHVYWYRQLPEEGLKFMVYLQKENIIDESGMPKERFSAEFPKEGPSILRIQQVVRGDSAAYFCASSPPTGWPNYREQYFGPGTRLTVT.

The chain employs TRBV6-5 and TRBJ2-1, with a tentative D call TRBD2 (5 bases). Trimming stripped 3 bases from V and 5 bases from J, with 17 bases between. The germline V gene has CDR1 MNHEY and CDR2 SVGAGI. The CDR3 sequence is 16 residues long. In nucleotides, the CDR3 is TGTGCCAGCAGTTATTTGTTCGGCGGGCCACACAATGAGCAGTTCTTC. This translates into CASSYLFGGPHNEQFF.

This chain links TRBV19 with TRBJ2-1, with 9 bases identical to TRBD1. V gave up 3 bases and J gave up 9 bases; unmatched junction bases: 6. The CDR3 consists of 14 residues. CDR1 is LNHDA, CDR2 SQIVND, per germline (reference sequence). This chain's CDR3 is CASSMGQGNSEQFF. The CDR3 DNA follows: TGTGCCAGTAGTATGGGACAGGGAAATAGTGAGCAGTTCTTC.

The chain is built from TRBV4-1 and TRBJ2-7; 9 nucleotides align to TRBD1. Germline lookup yields CDR1 MGHRA and CDR2 YSYEKL. Trimming at V came to 0 bases and at J to 4 bases, leaving 10 bases not matched to a gene. This CDR3 is 17 amino acids long. CDR3 DNA sequence: TGCGCCAGCAGCCAAGATGGGGACAGGGAGCCGGCATACGAGCAGTACTTC. Encoded protein: CASSQDGDREPAYEQYF.

This clone was seen only a few times. This chain links TRBV27 with TRBJ2-1; 11 bases agree with TRBD2. Germline assignment: CDR1 MNHEY and CDR2 SMNVEV (reference sequence). This CDR3 spans 18 amino acids. The V and J ends lost 7 bases and 9 bases, in that order; junction bases with no gene match: 20. CDR3: CASTEHQYTSGGVGEQFF. CDR3 sequence (DNA): TGTGCCAGCACCGAGCATCAGTATACTAGCGGGGGAGTGGGTGAGCAGTTCTTC.

Within the sample, this clone is medium-sized. The rearrangement uses TRBV6-5 and TRBJ1-5; D gene ambiguous. Germline V gene lookup returns CDR1 MNHEY and CDR2 SVGAGI. CDR3 length equals 12 residues. The V end lost 0 bases, the J end lost 9 bases, and 6 bases lay between the germline ends. CDR3 DNA: TGTGCCAGCAGTTACTCGGAGGGGCCCCAGCATTTT. Encoded protein: CASSYSEGPQHF.

This chain joins TRBV25-1 and TRBJ1-5; a possible D gene is TRBD1 (5 bases). This CDR3 has 12 residues. With 7 bases removed from V and 11 bases from J, the gap between germline ends came to 15 bases. The germline V gene encodes CDR1 MGHDK and CDR2 SYGVNS. As DNA, the CDR3 is TGTGCCAGCAAATTAGGGGTGTCAGCCCAGCATTTT. Amino acid sequence: CASKLGVSAQHF.

The rearrangement uses TRBV15 and TRBJ1-1, with 10 bases identical to TRBD1. This CDR3 comprises 16 residues. V was clipped by 5 bases and J by 4 bases; unmatched bases: 10. Per the germline V gene, CDR1 is LNHNV and CDR2 is YYDKDF (reference sequence). DNA of the CDR3: TGTGCCACCAGCTCCGGGACAGGGGTCATTGGCACTGAAGCTTTCTTT. This codes for CATSSGTGVIGTEAFF.

This rearrangement joins TRBV30 to TRBJ2-5, with a weak D call TRBD2 (6 bases). The J call may be faulty, since TRBJ2-7 better matches the DNA end. CDR3 length: 13 amino acids. The V gene's germline CDR1 is GTSNPN and CDR2 SVGIG (reference sequence). The CDR3 region is CAWKTSVSYEQYF. The CDR3 bases are TGTGCCTGGAAGACTAGTGTGTCCTACGAGCAGTACTTC.

CDR3 protein: CASRAGMTQPQHF. The DNA for the CDR3 is TGTGCCAGCAGGGCAGGAATGACTCAGCCCCAGCATTTT. V and J are TRBV6-5 and TRBJ1-5; no clear D gene. Looked up from germline, CDR1 is MNHEY and CDR2 is SVGAGI. V was pared by 6 bases and J by 6 bases, with 12 bases between. CDR3 length: 13 amino acids.

The gene calls are TRBV28 and TRBJ2-5, with 8 bases aligning to TRBD1. From germline, CDR1 is MDHEN and CDR2 SYDVKM. CDR3 length equals 19 residues. After removal of 7 bases from V and 4 bases from J, the junction contained 23 bases not matched to a gene. In DNA form, the CDR3 reads TGTGCCAGCATGTACTTTGGCTCAGCAGGGGGCTACGGAGGAGAGACCCAGTACTTC. It codes for CASMYFGSAGGYGGETQYF.

The V call is TRBV6-4, the J call TRBJ1-2, with 8 bases aligning to TRBD1. This CDR3 comprises 15 residues. V lost 5 bases, J lost 2 bases, and 7 bases stayed unmatched. Looked up from germline, CDR1 is MRHNA and CDR2 is SNTAGT. Here the CDR3 reads CASSPEQGVNYGYTF. DNA of the CDR3: TGTGCCAGCAGTCCTGAACAGGGGGTGAACTATGGCTACACCTTC.

This chain joins TRBV7-9 and TRBJ1-4; 9 nucleotides line up with TRBD1. The V gene's germline CDR1 is SEHNR and CDR2 FQNEAQ (reference sequence). This CDR3 contains 15 residues. The ends lost 4 bases at V and 8 bases at J; junction bases unmatched: 8. The CDR3 region is CASSSGQGTYEKLFF. DNA for the CDR3: TGTGCCAGCAGCTCAGGACAGGGGACTTACGAAAAACTGTTTTTT.

The chain links TRBV6-1 to TRBJ2-2, with D maybe TRBD1 (6 bases). Germline CDR1 reads MNHNS; CDR2 reads SASEGT. The CDR3 is made up of 15 amino acids. Trimming cost V 8 bases and J 6 bases, with 19 bases left between them. This CDR3 is CASSHRALKAGELFF. The CDR3 coding sequence is TGTGCCAGCTCCCACAGGGCCCTGAAGGCCGGGGAGCTGTTTTTT.

V is TRBV5-1 and J is TRBJ1-1, with a tentative D call TRBD1 (5 bases). Trimming removed 3 bases from V and 8 bases from J, with 11 bases in between. Germline V lookup: CDR1 SGHRS, CDR2 YFSETQ. CDR3 length: 12 amino acids. DNA for the CDR3: TGCGCCAGCAGCTACGGGCCAGGGGAAGCTTTCTTT. It translates to CASSYGPGEAFF. Combining the CDR3 with reference TRBV5-1 and TRBJ1-1 gives the whole variable domain KAGVTQTPRYLIKTRGQQVTLSCSPISGHRSVSWYQQTPGQGLQFLFEYFSETQRNKGNFPGRFSGRQFSNSRSEMNVSTLELGDSALYLCASSYGPGEAFFGQGTRLTVV.

This clone was seen once. The chain couples TRBV11-2 to TRBJ2-7; 10 positions match TRBD1. V gave up 5 bases and J gave up 3 bases; unmatched junction bases: 4. There are 14 residues in the CDR3. The germline CDR1 and CDR2 sequences are SGHAT and FQNNGV. The CDR3 protein is CASSARTGGYEQYF. CDR3 DNA: TGTGCCAGCAGCGCCCGGACAGGGGGCTACGAGCAGTACTTC.